The subject of this entry is one TCR beta chain. The sample is drawn from a study of blood T cell repertoires in COVID-19. Study background: Italy, Spain and the United States were the sources of the convalescent and acute COVID-19 samples.

Clinical histories supplied by participants themselves formed the basis of cohort assignment. After removal of 3 bases from V and 1 base from J, the junction contained 9 bases not matched to a gene. CDR1 MDHEN and CDR2 SYDVKM come from the germline V gene. CDR3 size: 18 residues. Assay used: immunoSEQ multiplex PCR; TCRdb lists only in-frame clones, some missing. Here the sample spans under 250,000 clones, around 81% being singletons. V usage is TRBV28 and J usage is TRBJ2-2, with 9 positions matching TRBD1. The TCR comes from a woman between 50 and 59 years old with acute COVID-19. Sequenced material: PBMCs or T cells enriched from blood (not recorded which). CDR3 sequence reads: CASSLQPNRGLNTGELFF. As DNA, the CDR3 is TGTGCCAGCAGTTTGCAACCCAACAGGGGGCTGAACACCGGGGAGCTGTTTTTT.